A selection of T cell receptor beta chains follows, all from one sample in a study of cytomegalovirus exposure and HLA in healthy donors. Libraries were prepared by immunoSEQ multiplex PCR; TCRdb keeps only in-frame clonotypes and omits some of them. The sample carries approximately 150,000 clones, roughly 77% recorded once. The sample taken for sequencing was PBMCs. These receptors came from a middle-aged woman in good health and CMV-seropositive. Each CDR3 is given with its conserved first and last residue.

v_call	j_call	cdr3_aa
TRBV6-5	TRBJ2-7	CASSLQGGLDFYEQYF
TRBV5-4	TRBJ1-2	CASSPGGQTSYGYTF
TRBV19	TRBJ2-3	CASRGLAGPTDTQYF
TRBV7-2	TRBJ2-1	CASSLGGTSGWEQFF
TRBV6-1	TRBJ2-1	CASERPTIKQEQFF
TRBV5-8	TRBJ2-5	CASSTRPGSETQYF
TRBV18	TRBJ1-4	CASSPRSGISATNEKLFF
TRBV7-9	TRBJ2-7	CASSRQGYEQYF
TRBV6-5	TRBJ2-7	CASSTTGNYNYEQYF
TRBV11-3	TRBJ2-2	CASSFLDRDTGELFF
TRBV18	TRBJ1-6	CASSPLGREAPLHF
TRBV7-9	TRBJ1-3	CSVRVGSSGNTIYF
TRBV2	TRBJ2-7	CASSETGFYEQYF
TRBV6-5	TRBJ2-3	CASSSAWATDTQYF
TRBV4-3	TRBJ1-4	CASSQEEGTYRRLFF
TRBV5-1	TRBJ2-1	CASSSTGDSYNEQFF
TRBV5-4	TRBJ2-7	CASSLAGTGKSYEQYF
TRBV28	TRBJ1-4	CASSFGGIGSEKLFF
TRBV4-3	TRBJ2-1	CASSQDPTSGGRNEQFF
TRBV2	TRBJ2-1	CASSPDRSSSYNEQFF
TRBV13	TRBJ2-7	CASSLRDSGEQYF
TRBV5-6	TRBJ2-1	CASSPPSGGANEQFF
TRBV7-2	TRBJ2-3	CASSYQPGQGTDTQYF
TRBV6-6	TRBJ2-7	CASSYAGTSGSYEQYF
TRBV11-3	TRBJ2-1	CASSLDGGNNEQFF
TRBV7-9	TRBJ2-5	CASSQDREETQYF
TRBV7-2	TRBJ2-7	CASSLVAYEQYF
TRBV5-1	TRBJ1-1	CASSPDRGLDTEAFF
TRBV7-7	TRBJ2-3	CASSRQGFGTDTQYF
TRBV5-4	TRBJ1-2	CASSASGGYTF
TRBV27	TRBJ1-6	CASRRGTGGSDNSPLHF
TRBV4-3	TRBJ1-4	CASSARDRGRYRGEKLFF
TRBV6-1	TRBJ1-2	CASRFQGAHGYTF
TRBV7-9	TRBJ2-3	CASSLQGSDTQYF
TRBV7-9	TRBJ2-3	CASSFGTGSTDTQYF
TRBV28	TRBJ1-2	CASSLSIQGWGYTF
TRBV6-1	TRBJ2-7	CASKSSGPSYEQYF
TRBV7-8	TRBJ2-3	CASAGPGLARADTQYF
TRBV7-9	TRBJ1-4	CASSPTGGRNEKLFF
TRBV6-5	TRBJ1-6	CASSYSGSGSPPHF
TRBV29-1	TRBJ1-5	CSVAAAGVNQPQHF
TRBV28	TRBJ1-1	CAIVRGTEAFF
TRBV10-3	TRBJ1-2	CAISESTVQGVNYGYTF
TRBV18	TRBJ2-7	CASSPLQGNYEQYF
TRBV5-6	TRBJ1-5	CASSRGEVQPQHF